These 31 T cell receptor beta chains came from one sample sequenced in a study of blood T cell repertoires in COVID-19. Some clones are missing from TCRdb's copy, which holds only in-frame ones; the method was immunoSEQ multiplex PCR. The sample includes fewer than 120,000 clones, almost 80% seen only once; the top ten take more than 15%. The specimen sequenced was peripheral blood. These receptor sequences come from a woman of 80 years or more with active or convalescent COVID-19.

The rearrangement uses TRBV7-9 and TRBJ2-3; 8 positions agree with TRBD2. Germline V gives CDR1 SEHNR, CDR2 FQNEAQ (reference sequence). This CDR3 has 13 residues. Trimming at V came to 5 bases and at J to 8 bases, leaving 6 bases not matched to a gene. The DNA of the CDR3 is TGTGCCAGCAGCCCTGGGACTAGGTTTACGCAGTATTTT. Encoded protein: CASSPGTRFTQYF.

The V call is TRBV29-1, the J call TRBJ2-3, with a tentative D call TRBD1 (6 bases). This CDR3 spans 19 amino acids. Between the trimmed V and J ends, which lost 4 bases and 2 bases, there was a span of 28 bases. Germline CDR1 SQVTM, CDR2 ANQGSEA. CDR3 residues: CSVGGAWGLQPKSTDTQYF. CDR3 sequence (DNA): TGCAGCGTTGGAGGCGCGTGGGGGCTCCAACCTAAATCCACAGATACGCAGTATTTT.

The chain is built from TRBV6-5 and TRBJ2-7; D is possibly TRBD1 (5 bases). CDR3 size: 14 residues. Per the germline V gene, CDR1 is MNHEY and CDR2 is SVGAGI. Deletions cut 0 bases from V and 1 base from J, with 7 bases between. CDR3 protein: CASSYSRDSYEQYF. As DNA, the CDR3 is TGTGCCAGCAGTTACTCCAGGGATTCCTACGAGCAGTACTTC.

V usage is TRBV18 and J usage is TRBJ1-4; D is undetermined. Germline V gene lookup returns CDR1 KGHSH and CDR2 LQKENI. The V end lost 6 bases, the J end lost 7 bases, and 6 bases lay between the germline ends. The CDR3 totals 11 residues. The CDR3 DNA sequence: TGTGCCAGCTCCACCGGTGAAAAACTGTTTTTT. It codes for CASSTGEKLFF.

The chain carries TRBV7-2 and TRBJ2-7, with TRBD2 identical over 14 bases. Trimming took 0 bases from V and 4 from J; bases not matched to a gene: 5. The germline CDR1 and CDR2 sequences are SGHTA and FQGNSA. CDR3 length equals 17 residues. CDR3 sequence: CASSLAGTSGSWYEQYF. In nucleotides, the CDR3 is TGTGCCAGCAGCTTAGCCGGGACTAGCGGGAGTTGGTACGAGCAGTACTTC.

The chain carries TRBV5-1 and TRBJ2-3; 8 bases align to TRBD2. V was pared by 3 bases and J by 5 bases, with 2 bases of the junction left unmatched. Per the germline V gene, CDR1 is SGHRS and CDR2 is YFSETQ. The length of the CDR3 is 13 residues. The CDR3 sequence is CASSWRGEDTQYF. The CDR3 nucleotides read TGCGCCAGCAGCTGGCGGGGGGAAGATACGCAGTATTTT.

The genes are TRBV6-5 and TRBJ1-3; 8 nucleotides align to TRBD1. Germline V CDR1 and CDR2: MNHEY, SVGAGI. The CDR3 runs 14 residues. Trimming at V came to 6 bases and at J to 2 bases, leaving 3 bases not matched to a gene. CDR3 sequence reads: CASRDRVAGNTIYF. The DNA for the CDR3 is TGTGCCAGCAGGGACAGGGTCGCTGGAAACACCATATATTTT.

This sequence joins TRBV4-2 and TRBJ2-1; no firm D call. CDR3 length equals 14 residues. The germline V gene has CDR1 LGHNA and CDR2 YNFKEQ. Between the trimmed V and J ends, which lost 0 bases and 10 bases, there was a span of 13 bases. The CDR3 protein is CASSQDPAEAEQFF. In DNA, the CDR3 is TGTGCCAGCAGCCAAGATCCGGCGGAAGCGGAGCAGTTCTTC.

This chain uses TRBV2 with TRBJ2-7, with 9 bases aligning to TRBD1. This CDR3 has 14 amino acids. Germline CDR1 reads SNHLY; CDR2 reads FYNNEI. Trimming took 2 bases from V and 3 from J; bases not matched to a gene: 2. In nucleotides, the CDR3 is TGTGCCAGCAGTGAAAGACAGGGGGTCTACGAGCAGTACTTC. Translating gives CASSERQGVYEQYF.

The rearrangement joins TRBV5-5 to TRBJ2-2; weak D call: TRBD2 (5 bases). The CDR3 runs 15 residues. Trimming removed 0 bases from V and 1 base from J, with 7 bases in between. Germline-derived CDR1 and CDR2 are SGHKS and YYEKEE (reference sequence). The CDR3 loop reads CASSLAAGNTGELFF. Here the CDR3 DNA reads TGTGCCAGCAGCTTGGCCGCGGGGAACACCGGGGAGCTGTTTTTT.

This clone was counted once. This sequence joins TRBV6-5 and TRBJ2-5; D unclear. V lost 4 bases to trimming and J lost 4 bases, with 4 bases between them. Per germline, CDR1 MNHEY and CDR2 SVGAGI. The CDR3 length is 11 residues. CDR3 DNA: TGTGCCAGCAGTTCTCGAGAGACCCAGTACTTC. Its protein product is CASSSRETQYF.

This chain joins TRBV10-1 and TRBJ1-2; D is unclear. The CDR3 spans 13 residues. The germline V and J ends were trimmed by 3 bases and 1 base, with 6 bases remaining between them. The germline V gene has CDR1 WNHNN and CDR2 SYGVQD (reference sequence). The CDR3 sequence is CASSDNFNYGYTF. As DNA, the CDR3 is TGCGCCAGCAGTGACAACTTTAACTATGGCTACACCTTC.

In its sample, this clone was seen a few times. The chain combines TRBV7-2 with TRBJ2-1; D might be TRBD2 (5 bases). CDR3 length: 15 amino acids. Germline loops: CDR1 SGHTA, CDR2 FQGNSA. V lost 1 base and J lost 9, with 16 bases in between. The CDR3 is CASSLVGSSGSEQFF. CDR3 DNA sequence: TGTGCCAGCAGCTTAGTGGGGTCTAGTGGGAGTGAGCAGTTCTTC. Full variable domain (missing parts from reference TRBV7-2 and TRBJ2-1): GAGVSQSPSNKVTEKGKDVELRCDPISGHTALYWYRQSLGQGLEFLIYFQGNSAPDKSGLPSDRFSAERTGGSVSTLTIQRTQQEDSAVYLCASSLVGSSGSEQFFGPGTRLTVL.

The V gene is TRBV7-9, the J gene TRBJ2-3; TRBD2 might be the D (6 bases). The CDR3 contains 16 residues. Germline CDR1 is SEHNR and CDR2 is FQNEAQ (reference sequence). The V end was cut by 1 base, the J end by 2 bases, with 13 bases between. The CDR3 here is CASSLGIAAYTDTQYF. DNA of the CDR3: TGTGCCAGCAGCTTAGGAATAGCGGCCTACACAGATACGCAGTATTTT.

The genes are TRBV19 and TRBJ2-7, with 7 bases that match TRBD2. CDR1 and CDR2 (germline): LNHDA, SQIVND (reference sequence). V dropped 3 bases and J dropped 6; count of bases not matched to a gene: 8. The CDR3 loop spans 14 amino acids. The CDR3 here is CASSIGLVWSEQYF. CDR3 sequence (DNA): TGTGCCAGTAGTATCGGACTAGTTTGGAGCGAGCAGTACTTC.

The rearrangement uses TRBV18 and TRBJ1-1, with D possibly being TRBD1 (6 bases). Trimming took 0 bases from V and 0 from J, leaving 14 bases between them. The CDR3 sequence is 17 residues long. Germline V gene sequence: CDR1 KGHSH, CDR2 LQKENI. The CDR3 here is CASSPPGHTLMNTEAFF. The CDR3 bases are TGTGCCAGCTCACCACCGGGACATACACTCATGAACACTGAAGCTTTCTTT.

The gene calls are TRBV10-3 and TRBJ2-5; TRBD2 agrees at 10 bases. Germline V gene sequence: CDR1 ENHRY, CDR2 SYGVKD. The CDR3 covers 13 residues. The V and J ends lost 10 bases and 2 bases, in that order; junction bases with no gene match: 4. The DNA of the CDR3 is TGTGCCACGTCACTAGCGGGACAAGAGACCCAGTACTTC. It codes for CATSLAGQETQYF.

V usage is TRBV18 and J usage is TRBJ2-5, with 11 bases identical to TRBD2. The CDR3 loop spans 16 amino acids. CDR1 is KGHSH and CDR2 is LQKENI in the germline V gene. The ends lost 3 bases at V and 5 bases at J; junction bases unmatched: 8. The CDR3 DNA reads as TGTGCCAGCTCACCCATAGGACTAGCGGGTAGGGAGACCCAGTACTTC. It is translated as CASSPIGLAGRETQYF. The whole variable domain, filled in from reference TRBV18 and TRBJ2-5, reads NAGVMQNPRHLVRRRGQEARLRCSPMKGHSHVYWYRQLPEEGLKFMVYLQKENIIDESGMPKERFSAEFPKEGPSILRIQQVVRGDSAAYFCASSPIGLAGRETQYFGPGTRLLVL.

A single count supports this clone. The chain has TRBV28 and TRBJ2-1, with 8 bases aligning to TRBD2. The CDR3 is 12 residues long. Losses at the gene ends were 3 bases for V and 15 bases for J; bases not matched to a gene: 7. The germline V gene has CDR1 MDHEN and CDR2 SYDVKM. CDR3 sequence (DNA): TGTGCCAGCAGTTTGCGGGGGGATTTCGCGTTCTTC. This sequence encodes CASSLRGDFAFF. The whole variable domain, filled in from reference TRBV28 and TRBJ2-1, reads DVKVTQSSRYLVKRTGEKVFLECVQDMDHENMFWYRQDPGLGLRLIYFSYDVKMKEKGDIPEGYSVSREKKERFSLILESASTNQTSMYLCASSLRGDFAFFGPGTRLTVL.

The V call is TRBV5-5, the J call TRBJ2-6; D may be TRBD1 (5 bases). The germline gives CDR1 SGHKS, CDR2 YYEKEE (reference sequence). Trimming took 4 bases from V and 0 from J, leaving 11 bases between them. CDR3 length equals 16 residues. Here the CDR3 reads CASSGRTPSGANVLTF. DNA for the CDR3: TGTGCCAGCAGCGGTCGGACACCCTCTGGGGCCAACGTCCTGACTTTC.

This sequence joins TRBV2 and TRBJ2-5; tentative D call: TRBD2 (5 bases). The V gene lost 0 bases and the J gene lost 4 bases, with 18 bases spanning the gap. This CDR3 contains 17 residues. Per germline, CDR1 SNHLY and CDR2 FYNNEI. This chain's CDR3 is CASSEALLLAVGETQYF. CDR3 nucleotide sequence: TGTGCCAGCAGTGAAGCGCTTCTGCTAGCCGTTGGAGAGACCCAGTACTTC.

This chain connects TRBV5-1 to TRBJ1-5; D is perhaps TRBD1 (5 bases). Trimming pared 0 bases from V and 1 base from J, leaving 8 bases between. Germline-derived CDR1 and CDR2 are SGHRS and YFSETQ. The CDR3 length is 15 residues. CDR3 loop: CASSLGQSSNQPQHF. CDR3 DNA sequence: TGCGCCAGCAGCTTGGGACAGAGCAGCAATCAGCCCCAGCATTTT.

This clone has more than one count but fewer than ten. This chain joins TRBV24-1 and TRBJ2-1; 10 bases map to TRBD2. V shed 1 base, J shed 13 bases, and the junction held 12 bases outside the gene matches. Germline CDR1 is KGHDR and CDR2 is SFDVKD. The CDR3 has 16 amino acids. This chain's CDR3 is CATSDFALAGERKQFF. CDR3 sequence (DNA): TGTGCCACCAGTGATTTCGCGCTAGCGGGAGAGCGCAAACAGTTCTTC.

The rearrangement links TRBV20-1 to TRBJ1-6, with TRBD1 identical over 8 bases. CDR3 length: 16 amino acids. Per the germline V gene, CDR1 is DFQATT and CDR2 is SNEGSKA (reference sequence). With 3 bases clipped from V and 8 bases from J, the junction kept 12 bases outside the gene matches. The CDR3 protein is CSASFRTGQADSPLHF. The CDR3 DNA reads TGCAGTGCTAGTTTTCGGACAGGGCAAGCTGATTCACCCCTCCACTTT.

CDR3 sequence: CASSQEGQGQGETQYF. CDR3 DNA sequence: TGTGCCAGCAGCCAGGAGGGACAGGGACAGGGAGAGACCCAGTACTTC. The rearrangement links TRBV4-2 to TRBJ2-5; 9 bases align to TRBD1. CDR1 and CDR2 from the germline V gene are LGHNA and YNFKEQ. The J segment lost 4 bases and the V segment lost 3 bases, leaving 9 bases of the junction unmatched. There are 16 residues in the CDR3.

The chain links TRBV5-1 to TRBJ2-3; tentatively, D is TRBD1 (6 bases). Germline V gene sequence: CDR1 SGHRS, CDR2 YFSETQ. V gave up 0 bases and J gave up 5 bases, with 10 bases separating them. CDR3 length: 14 residues. In DNA form, the CDR3 reads TGCGCCAGCAGCTTGGAGGGACAAGGAGATACGCAGTATTTT. Protein sequence: CASSLEGQGDTQYF.

This rearrangement joins TRBV6-5 to TRBJ1-1, with D maybe TRBD1 (5 bases). The CDR3 spans 15 residues. Germline V gene lookup returns CDR1 MNHEY and CDR2 SVGAGI. Trimming left V 2 bases short and J 0 bases short, with 10 bases between. CDR3 coding DNA: TGTGCCAGCAGTTACGGGGGGGGAATGAACACTGAAGCTTTCTTT. It is translated as CASSYGGGMNTEAFF.

The V call is TRBV7-9, the J call TRBJ2-1; tentative D call: TRBD2 (6 bases). Per germline, CDR1 SEHNR and CDR2 FQNEAQ (reference sequence). The V end lost 5 bases, the J end lost 0 bases, and 14 bases lay between the germline ends. CDR3 length equals 16 residues. Here the CDR3 reads CASSVTGTYSYNEQFF. The CDR3 bases are TGTGCCAGCAGCGTAACCGGGACTTACTCCTACAATGAGCAGTTCTTC.

Regarding this clone: Mismatch with germline at one junction end may stem from a read error. The V call is TRBV11-1, the J call TRBJ2-1; TRBD2 aligns across 10 bases. In germline, CDR1 is SGHAT, CDR2 FQDESV (reference sequence). The CDR3 has 15 amino acids. CDR3 sequence reads: CASSLAGASYNEQFF. DNA for the CDR3: TGTGCCAGCAGCCTAGCGGGAGCGTCCTACAATGAGCAGTTCTTC.

V is TRBV11-2 and J is TRBJ2-7; TRBD1 aligns across 11 bases. From germline, CDR1 is SGHAT and CDR2 FQNNGV. The CDR3 runs 13 residues. The trim removed 5 bases at V and 5 bases at J, leaving 2 bases unmatched. CDR3 in amino acids: CASSRDRGDEQYF. The CDR3 DNA reads as TGTGCCAGCAGCCGGGACAGGGGGGACGAGCAGTACTTC.

This clone turned up a few times. This chain uses TRBV6-2 or TRBV6-3 with TRBJ2-7; maybe TRBD2 (5 bases). Germline V CDR1 and CDR2: MNHEY, SVGEGT. CDR3 length equals 15 residues. The V end was cut by 5 bases, the J end by 2 bases, with 16 bases between. As DNA, the CDR3 is TGTGCCAGCAGTGCTCGGGGTGGGGAAGCCTACGAGCAGTACTTC. Translation gives CASSARGGEAYEQYF.